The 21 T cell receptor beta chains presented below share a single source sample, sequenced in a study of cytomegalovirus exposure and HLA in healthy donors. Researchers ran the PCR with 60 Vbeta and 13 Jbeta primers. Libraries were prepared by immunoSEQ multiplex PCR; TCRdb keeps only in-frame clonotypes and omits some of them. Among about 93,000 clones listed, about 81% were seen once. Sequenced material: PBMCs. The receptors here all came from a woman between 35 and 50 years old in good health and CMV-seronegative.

CDR3 sequence reads: CASSPVGFVFGARYF. The CDR3 DNA is TGTGCCAGCTCACCGGTCGGGTTCGTTTTTGGGGCTCGGTACTTC. This chain links TRBV18 with TRBJ2-7, with D tentatively TRBD1 (5 bases). The CDR3 length is 15 residues. Germline loops: CDR1 KGHSH, CDR2 LQKENI. Trimming left V 3 bases short and J 12 bases short, with 24 bases between.

In nucleotides, the CDR3 is TGTGCCAGCAGTTTCGCGCGGGACGAGCAGTACTTC. Amino acids: CASSFARDEQYF. V gene TRBV6-1 combines with J gene TRBJ2-7, with a possible D match to TRBD2 (5 bases). This CDR3 has 12 residues. The germline gives CDR1 MNHNS, CDR2 SASEGT. Trimming cost V 5 bases and J 5 bases, with 10 bases left between them.

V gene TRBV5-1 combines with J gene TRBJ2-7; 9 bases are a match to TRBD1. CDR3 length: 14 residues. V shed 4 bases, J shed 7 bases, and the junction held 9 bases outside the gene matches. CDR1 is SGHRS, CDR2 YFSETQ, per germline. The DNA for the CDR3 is TGCGCCAGCAGCCCCCGGACAGGGGCCACGGAGCAGTACTTC. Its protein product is CASSPRTGATEQYF.

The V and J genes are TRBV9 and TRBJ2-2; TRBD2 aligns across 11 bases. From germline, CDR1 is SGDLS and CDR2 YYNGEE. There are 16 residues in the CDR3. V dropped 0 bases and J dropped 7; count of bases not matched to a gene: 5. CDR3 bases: TGTGCCAGCAGCGTAGGCGATAGCGGGAGGGGCGGGGAGCTGTTTTTT. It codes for CASSVGDSGRGGELFF.

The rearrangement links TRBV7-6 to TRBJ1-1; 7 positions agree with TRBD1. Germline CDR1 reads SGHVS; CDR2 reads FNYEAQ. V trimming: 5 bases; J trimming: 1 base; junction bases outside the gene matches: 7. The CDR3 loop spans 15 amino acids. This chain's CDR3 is CASSPQQGTNTEAFF. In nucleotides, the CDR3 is TGTGCCAGCAGCCCCCAACAGGGGACGAACACTGAAGCTTTCTTT.

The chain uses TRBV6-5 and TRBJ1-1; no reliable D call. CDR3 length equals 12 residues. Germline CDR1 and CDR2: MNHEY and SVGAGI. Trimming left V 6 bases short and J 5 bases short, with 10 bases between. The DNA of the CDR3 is TGTGCCAGCAGGCAAACGAGGACTGAAGCTTTCTTT. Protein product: CASRQTRTEAFF.

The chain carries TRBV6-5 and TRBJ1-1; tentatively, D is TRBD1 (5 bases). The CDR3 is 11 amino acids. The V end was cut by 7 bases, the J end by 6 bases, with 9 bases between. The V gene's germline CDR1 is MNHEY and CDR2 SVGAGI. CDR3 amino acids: CASKGEAEAFF. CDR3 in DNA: TGTGCCAGCAAAGGGGAAGCTGAAGCTTTCTTT.

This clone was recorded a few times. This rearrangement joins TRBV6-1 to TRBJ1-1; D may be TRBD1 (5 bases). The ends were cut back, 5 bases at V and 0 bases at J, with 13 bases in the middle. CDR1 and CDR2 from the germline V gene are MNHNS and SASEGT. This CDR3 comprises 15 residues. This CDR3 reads CASSLGANMNTEAFF. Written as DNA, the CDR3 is TGTGCCAGCAGTCTAGGGGCCAATATGAACACTGAAGCTTTCTTT.

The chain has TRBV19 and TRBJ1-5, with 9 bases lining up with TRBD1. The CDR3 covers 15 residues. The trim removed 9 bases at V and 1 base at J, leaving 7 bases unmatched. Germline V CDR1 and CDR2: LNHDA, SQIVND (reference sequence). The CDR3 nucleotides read TGTGCCAGCCGGCCGGGACAGGGAAGCAATCAGCCCCAGCATTTT. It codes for CASRPGQGSNQPQHF. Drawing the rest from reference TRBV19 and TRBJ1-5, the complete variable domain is DGGITQSPKYLFRKEGQNVTLSCEQNLNHDAMYWYRQDPGQGLRLIYYSQIVNDFQKGDIAEGYSVSREKKESFPLTVTSAQKNPTAFYLCASRPGQGSNQPQHFGDGTRLSIL.

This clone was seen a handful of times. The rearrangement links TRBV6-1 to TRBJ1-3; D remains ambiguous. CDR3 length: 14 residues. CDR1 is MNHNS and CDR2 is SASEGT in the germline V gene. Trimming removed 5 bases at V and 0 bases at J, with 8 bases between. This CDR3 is CASSLESSGNTIYF. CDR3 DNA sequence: TGTGCCAGCAGTCTCGAGAGCTCTGGAAACACCATATATTTT.

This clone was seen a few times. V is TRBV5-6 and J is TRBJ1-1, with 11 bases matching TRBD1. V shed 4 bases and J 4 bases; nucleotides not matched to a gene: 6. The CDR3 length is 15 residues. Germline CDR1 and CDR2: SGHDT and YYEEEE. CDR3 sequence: CASSRGGTGGTEAFF. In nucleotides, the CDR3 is TGTGCCAGCAGCCGAGGCGGGACAGGGGGCACTGAAGCTTTCTTT.

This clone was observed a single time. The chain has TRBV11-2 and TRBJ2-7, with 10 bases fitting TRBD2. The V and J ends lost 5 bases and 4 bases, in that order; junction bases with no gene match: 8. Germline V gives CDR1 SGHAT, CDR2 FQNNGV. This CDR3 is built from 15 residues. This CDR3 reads CASSIRTSGAYEQYF. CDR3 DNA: TGTGCCAGCAGCATCCGGACTAGCGGAGCTTACGAGCAGTACTTC.

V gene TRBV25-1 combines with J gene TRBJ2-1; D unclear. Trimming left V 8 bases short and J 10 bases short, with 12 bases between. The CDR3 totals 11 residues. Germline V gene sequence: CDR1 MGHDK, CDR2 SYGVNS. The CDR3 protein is CASVEATEQFF. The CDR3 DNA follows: TGTGCCAGCGTCGAGGCAACGGAGCAGTTCTTC.

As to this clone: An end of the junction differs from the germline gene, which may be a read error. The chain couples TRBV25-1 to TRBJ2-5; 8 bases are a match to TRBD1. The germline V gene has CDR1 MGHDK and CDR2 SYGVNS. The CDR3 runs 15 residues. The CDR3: CASAGLGTGKETQHF. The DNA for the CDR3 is TGTGCCAGCGCCGGACTCGGGACAGGCAAAGAGACCCAGCACTTC.

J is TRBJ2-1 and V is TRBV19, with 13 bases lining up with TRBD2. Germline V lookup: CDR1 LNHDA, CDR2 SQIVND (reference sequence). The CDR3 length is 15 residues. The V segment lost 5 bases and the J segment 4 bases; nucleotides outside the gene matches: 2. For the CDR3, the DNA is TGTGCCAGTAGTCGGACTAGCGGGAGTTACAATGAGCAGTTCTTC. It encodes CASSRTSGSYNEQFF.

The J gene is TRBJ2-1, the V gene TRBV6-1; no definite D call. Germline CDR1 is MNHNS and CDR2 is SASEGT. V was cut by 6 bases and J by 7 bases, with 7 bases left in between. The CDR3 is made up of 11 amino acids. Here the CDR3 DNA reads TGTGCCAGCAGGTCCAGGAATGAGCAGTTCTTC. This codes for CASRSRNEQFF.

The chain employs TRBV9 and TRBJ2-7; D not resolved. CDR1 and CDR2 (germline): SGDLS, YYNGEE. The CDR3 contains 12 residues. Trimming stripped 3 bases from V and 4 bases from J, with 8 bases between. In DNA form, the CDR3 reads TGTGCCAGCAGCGGAAGAACTTACGAGCAGTACTTC. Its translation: CASSGRTYEQYF.

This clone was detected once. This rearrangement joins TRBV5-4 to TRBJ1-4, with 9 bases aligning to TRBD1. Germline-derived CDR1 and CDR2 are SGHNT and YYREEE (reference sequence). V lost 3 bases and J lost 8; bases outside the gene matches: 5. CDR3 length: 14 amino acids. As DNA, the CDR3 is TGTGCCAGCAGCTCGGACAGGGGAGGGGAAAAACTGTTTTTT. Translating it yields CASSSDRGGEKLFF.

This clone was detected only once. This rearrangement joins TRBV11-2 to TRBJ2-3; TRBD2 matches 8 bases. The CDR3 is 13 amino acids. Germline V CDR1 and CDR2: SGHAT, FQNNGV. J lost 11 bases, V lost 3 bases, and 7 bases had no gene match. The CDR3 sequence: CASSFRGGDRQYF. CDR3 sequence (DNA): TGTGCCAGCAGCTTTCGGGGGGGCGATCGGCAGTATTTT.

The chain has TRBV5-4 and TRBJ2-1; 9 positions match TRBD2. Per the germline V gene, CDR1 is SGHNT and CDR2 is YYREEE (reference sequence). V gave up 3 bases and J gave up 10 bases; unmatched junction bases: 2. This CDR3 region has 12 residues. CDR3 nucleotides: TGTGCCAGCAGCTACACTAGCGGGGAGCAGTTCTTC. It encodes CASSYTSGEQFF.

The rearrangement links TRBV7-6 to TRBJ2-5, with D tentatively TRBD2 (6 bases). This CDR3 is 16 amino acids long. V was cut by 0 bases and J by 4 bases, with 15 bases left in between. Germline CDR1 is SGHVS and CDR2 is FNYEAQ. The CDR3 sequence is CASSLALSGSGETQYF. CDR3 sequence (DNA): TGTGCCAGCAGCTTAGCGCTATCGGGTAGCGGAGAGACCCAGTACTTC.